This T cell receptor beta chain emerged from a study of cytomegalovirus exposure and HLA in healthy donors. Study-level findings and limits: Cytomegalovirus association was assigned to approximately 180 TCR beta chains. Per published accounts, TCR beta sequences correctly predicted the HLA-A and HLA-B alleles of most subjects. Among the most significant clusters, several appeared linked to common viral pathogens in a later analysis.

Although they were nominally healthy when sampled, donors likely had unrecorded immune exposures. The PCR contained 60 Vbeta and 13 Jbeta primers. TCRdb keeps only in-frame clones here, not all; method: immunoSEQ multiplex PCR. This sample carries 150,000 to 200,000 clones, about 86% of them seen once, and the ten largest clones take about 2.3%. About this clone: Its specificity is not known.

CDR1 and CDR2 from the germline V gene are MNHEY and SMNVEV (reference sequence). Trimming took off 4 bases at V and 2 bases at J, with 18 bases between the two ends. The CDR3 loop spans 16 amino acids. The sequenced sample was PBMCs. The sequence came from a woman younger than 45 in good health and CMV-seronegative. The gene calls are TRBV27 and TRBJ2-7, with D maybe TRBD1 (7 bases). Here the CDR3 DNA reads TGTGCCAGCAGTTCCCTCGGGGGACAGACTCCCTACGAGCAGTACTTC. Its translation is CASSSLGGQTPYEQYF.